The 21 T cell receptor beta chains below all came from one sample that was sequenced in a study of blood T cell repertoires in COVID-19. This table comes from immunoSEQ multiplex PCR, and its TCRdb copy is limited to in-frame clones, with some not included. The sample contains about 220,000 clones, 80% to 85% of which appear only once. Sequences were obtained from peripheral blood. These receptors were taken from a woman aged 25-40 years who had recovered from COVID-19.

The chain employs TRBV11-2 and TRBJ2-1; a possible D gene is TRBD2 (6 bases). Germline V gives CDR1 SGHAT, CDR2 FQNNGV. Trimming removed 1 base from V and 7 bases from J, with 14 bases in between. The CDR3 has 15 amino acids. The CDR3 here is CASSLVPGAPNEQFF. The CDR3 DNA sequence: TGTGCCAGCAGCTTAGTTCCGGGAGCCCCAAATGAGCAGTTCTTC.

The V and J genes are TRBV24-1 and TRBJ2-5, with 9 bases lining up with TRBD1. Germline values: CDR1 KGHDR, CDR2 SFDVKD. The V and J ends lost 3 bases and 5 bases, in that order; junction bases with no gene match: 6. CDR3 length equals 15 residues. The chain's CDR3 is CATSDGQGSLETQYF. DNA of the CDR3: TGTGCCACCAGTGATGGACAGGGGAGCCTGGAGACCCAGTACTTC.

CDR3 bases: TGTGCCAGCAGCGGGGGACAGAGCATGAACACTGAAGCTTTCTTT. Protein product: CASSGGQSMNTEAFF. J is TRBJ1-1 and V is TRBV9; 7 nucleotides agree with TRBD1. The CDR3 has 15 amino acids. Germline V gene sequence: CDR1 SGDLS, CDR2 YYNGEE. Trimming at V came to 3 bases and at J to 0 bases, leaving 5 bases not matched to a gene. The whole variable domain, filled in from reference TRBV9 and TRBJ1-1, reads DSGVTQTPKHLITATGQRVTLRCSPRSGDLSVYWYQQSLDQGLQFLIQYYNGEERAKGNILERFSAQQFPDLHSELNLSSLELGDSALYFCASSGGQSMNTEAFFGQGTRLTVV.

The V and J genes are TRBV18 and TRBJ1-1, with D hard to call. Germline assignment: CDR1 KGHSH and CDR2 LQKENI. V lost 3 bases to trimming and J lost 0 bases, with 11 bases between them. The CDR3 has 15 residues. CDR3 nucleotides: TGTGCCAGCTCACCGAGGGTAGACGTGAACACTGAAGCTTTCTTT. Its protein is CASSPRVDVNTEAFF.

In its sample, this clone was seen once. The chain uses TRBV24-1 and TRBJ2-1; 9 nucleotides agree with TRBD1. The CDR3 spans 16 residues. V was pared by 3 bases and J by 0 bases, with 2 bases of the junction left unmatched. Germline V gene sequence: CDR1 KGHDR, CDR2 SFDVKD. CDR3 sequence: CATSDTTGGSYNEQFF. In DNA form, the CDR3 reads TGTGCCACCAGTGATACGACAGGGGGCTCCTACAATGAGCAGTTCTTC.

With regard to this clone: At the DNA level, this CDR3 is encoded by other sequences in the same sample as well. The J gene is TRBJ1-5, the V gene TRBV19; 10 bases match TRBD1. V lost 6 bases and J lost 4; bases outside the gene matches: 0. The germline V gene encodes CDR1 LNHDA and CDR2 SQIVND (reference sequence). The CDR3 consists of 13 residues. This CDR3 is CASRGQGNQPQHF. The CDR3 nucleotides are TGTGCCAGTAGGGGACAGGGGAATCAGCCCCAGCATTTT.

The chain has TRBV30 and TRBJ1-4; D gene uncertain. The V and J ends lost 1 base and 0 bases respectively, with 12 bases between them. Germline V lookup: CDR1 GTSNPN, CDR2 SVGIG (reference sequence). The CDR3 consists of 16 residues. The DNA for the CDR3 is TGTGCCTGGAGTGGAGGGCCTGGTTCAACTAATGAAAAACTGTTTTTT. Protein product: CAWSGGPGSTNEKLFF.

V and J are TRBV7-9 and TRBJ2-3, with 9 bases fitting TRBD2. The CDR3 has 11 amino acids. Germline lookup yields CDR1 SEHNR and CDR2 FQNEAQ (reference sequence). V lost 11 bases to trimming and J lost 8 bases; unmatched junction nucleotides: 5. DNA for the CDR3: TGTGCCGGGACTAGCAGCGGTACGCAGTATTTT. It specifies CAGTSSGTQYF.

The chain carries TRBV11-1 and TRBJ2-1, with D unclear. Per the germline V gene, CDR1 is SGHAT and CDR2 is FQDESV (reference sequence). The length of the CDR3 is 15 residues. V was cut by 5 bases and J by 0 bases, with 11 bases left in between. DNA for the CDR3: TGTGCCAGCAGCGACGACTCGAGCTCCTACAATGAGCAGTTCTTC. Its protein product is CASSDDSSSYNEQFF.

The rearrangement links TRBV7-9 to TRBJ1-1; D is perhaps TRBD1 (5 bases). V was cut by 7 bases and J by 8 bases, with 14 bases left in between. This CDR3 contains 12 residues. Germline values: CDR1 SEHNR, CDR2 FQNEAQ (reference sequence). CDR3 sequence reads: CASTKGAKEAFF. DNA for the CDR3: TGTGCCAGCACCAAAGGGGCGAAGGAAGCTTTCTTT.

The chain uses TRBV28 and TRBJ2-7; the D gene is possibly TRBD1 (7 bases). CDR3 length: 13 residues. Deletions cut 11 bases from V and 1 base from J, with 15 bases between. The germline CDR1 and CDR2 sequences are MDHEN and SYDVKM. DNA for the CDR3: TGTGCCCTAAGGAGGGGGCCTTCCTACGAGCAGTACTTC. Residues: CALRRGPSYEQYF.

The chain couples TRBV29-1 to TRBJ2-6; the D gene is possibly TRBD1 (6 bases). Deletions cut 0 bases from V and 3 bases from J, with 12 bases between. Looked up from germline, CDR1 is SQVTM and CDR2 is ANQGSEA. The CDR3 runs to 16 residues. CDR3 loop: CSVEDSGDGGANVLTF. CDR3 DNA: TGCAGCGTTGAAGACTCAGGGGATGGTGGGGCCAACGTCCTGACTTTC. The full variable domain, with the rest looked up from reference TRBV29-1 and TRBJ2-6, is SAVISQKPSRDICQRGTSLTIQCQVDSQVTMMFWYRQQPGQSLTLIATANQGSEATYESGFVIDKFPISRPNLTFSTLTVSNMSPEDSSIYLCSVEDSGDGGANVLTFGAGSRLTVL.

The CDR3 region has the DNA TGTGCCAGCAGCGCCCGGGCCGGGGAGCTGTTTTTT. Translation: CASSARAGELFF. This chain joins TRBV9 and TRBJ2-2; D remains ambiguous. Germline V lookup: CDR1 SGDLS, CDR2 YYNGEE. V dropped 3 bases and J dropped 6 bases, with 6 bases sitting between them. This CDR3 is 12 amino acids long.

This clone was observed a single time. J is TRBJ2-7 and V is TRBV7-6; D is unclear. CDR3 length equals 17 residues. V was trimmed by 1 base and J by 2 bases, leaving 18 bases between them. The germline V gene encodes CDR1 SGHVS and CDR2 FNYEAQ. The CDR3: CASSLGRSPAPPYEQYF. DNA for the CDR3: TGTGCCAGCAGCTTAGGGCGGAGCCCAGCCCCCCCCTACGAGCAGTACTTC.

The rearrangement joins TRBV7-8 to TRBJ2-4; 7 nucleotides match TRBD2. The V segment lost 5 bases and the J segment 1 base; nucleotides outside the gene matches: 5. In germline, CDR1 is SGHVS, CDR2 FQNEAQ. The CDR3 is made up of 15 amino acids. The CDR3 region is CASSLSGTAKNIQYF. Written as DNA, the CDR3 is TGTGCCAGCAGCCTGAGCGGGACTGCCAAAAACATTCAGTACTTC.

V usage is TRBV7-9 and J usage is TRBJ2-1; D possibly corresponds to TRBD2 (6 bases). Trimming cost V 6 bases and J 5 bases, with 20 bases left between them. CDR3 size: 16 residues. CDR1 is SEHNR, CDR2 FQNEAQ, per germline (reference sequence). CDR3 in amino acids: CASRQRNTGVNNEQFF. The CDR3 coding sequence is TGTGCCAGCAGGCAAAGGAACACGGGGGTAAACAATGAGCAGTTCTTC.

The rearrangement joins TRBV6-5 to TRBJ2-2; D not certain. The CDR3 is 16 residues long. CDR1 and CDR2 from the germline V gene are MNHEY and SVGAGI. V dropped 4 bases and J dropped 2 bases, with 14 bases sitting between them. CDR3 loop: CASSLGYGPNTGELFF. As DNA, the CDR3 is TGTGCCAGCAGTTTAGGATATGGGCCTAACACCGGGGAGCTGTTTTTT.

The table lists this clone with a few counts. This chain uses TRBV19 with TRBJ2-7; perhaps TRBD2 as D (5 bases). Trimming cost V 5 bases and J 1 base, with 15 bases left between them. This CDR3 comprises 15 residues. Germline values: CDR1 LNHDA, CDR2 SQIVND (reference sequence). CDR3 sequence reads: CASSPLEGGSYEQYF. CDR3 nucleotides: TGTGCCAGTAGTCCCCTCGAGGGCGGGTCCTACGAGCAGTACTTC.

The chain recombines TRBV19 with TRBJ1-2; TRBD1 agrees at 8 bases. Germline values: CDR1 LNHDA, CDR2 SQIVND (reference sequence). V shed 3 bases, J shed 3 bases, and the junction held 9 bases outside the gene matches. The CDR3 length is 16 residues. The CDR3 nucleotides are TGTGCCAGTAGTATCCTTGGGACAGGAGATTACTATGGCTACACCTTC. Residues: CASSILGTGDYYGYTF.

The rearrangement uses TRBV10-3 and TRBJ1-3; TRBD1 is a possible D gene (6 bases). The CDR3 is 16 residues long. CDR1 and CDR2 from the germline V gene are ENHRY and SYGVKD. V lost 3 bases and J 0 bases, leaving 12 bases between the germline ends. This CDR3 reads CAISETGSLSGNTIYF. The CDR3 coding sequence is TGTGCCATCAGTGAAACAGGGAGCCTCTCTGGAAACACCATATATTTT.

This clone appeared once. This chain connects TRBV28 to TRBJ1-2; D gene ambiguous. The V gene lost 3 bases and the J gene lost 3 bases, with 11 bases spanning the gap. The CDR3 runs to 14 residues. CDR1 is MDHEN and CDR2 is SYDVKM in the germline V gene. The CDR3 region is CASSFLDSYYGYTF. The CDR3 bases are TGTGCCAGCAGTTTTTTGGACTCTTACTATGGCTACACCTTC.